The rows below give T cell receptor beta chains drawn from one sample of a study of PD-L1 blockade in urothelial cancer. Using immunoSEQ multiplex PCR, the repertoire was profiled, and TCRdb retains in-frame clones only, with some absent. The sample has tens of thousands of clones, 65% to 90% seen once; the top ten hold 3.2%. Material: PBMCs, obtained around atezolizumab (anti-PD-L1) treatment. The receptors were sampled from a man aged 65 to 79 with urothelial cancer. CDR3s include the opening cysteine and the closing phenylalanine or tryptophan. Fields, in order: V gene, clone size, J gene, D gene, CDR3 DNA, CDR3 protein. A D gene is named only where the DNA matches it firmly. The listing skips clone size in some rows; elsewhere it reads once, few, many or a size class.

v_call: TRBV10-3; clone_size: .; j_call: TRBJ2-5; d_call: .; cdr3_nt: TGTGCCATCAGTGAGTCGAGGACCCAGTACTTC; cdr3_aa: CAISESRTQYF
v_call: TRBV30; clone_size: .; j_call: TRBJ2-1; d_call: .; cdr3_nt: TGTGCCTGGAGTGCCAGAAATGAGCAGTTCTTC; cdr3_aa: CAWSARNEQFF
v_call: TRBV5-6; clone_size: once; j_call: TRBJ1-5; d_call: TRBD1; cdr3_nt: TGTGCCAGCAGCCAACAGGGGTACCAGCCCCAGCATTTT; cdr3_aa: CASSQQGYQPQHF
v_call: TRBV5-1; clone_size: .; j_call: TRBJ2-7; d_call: .; cdr3_nt: TGCGCCAGCAGCTTGGTCGGGGACTCCCTCTTCGAGCAGTACTTC; cdr3_aa: CASSLVGDSLFEQYF
v_call: TRBV6-1; clone_size: .; j_call: TRBJ1-5; d_call: .; cdr3_nt: TGTGCCAGCAGTGACCCGGGACACCATCCGCCCCAGCATTTT; cdr3_aa: CASSDPGHHPPQHF
v_call: TRBV7-3; clone_size: .; j_call: TRBJ2-1; d_call: .; cdr3_nt: TGTGCCAGCAGCCGAGGGCTATACAATGAGCAGTTCTTC; cdr3_aa: CASSRGLYNEQFF
v_call: TRBV5-1; clone_size: .; j_call: TRBJ2-7; d_call: .; cdr3_nt: TGCGCCAGCAGCGACCCCGGAGGGCCGGGGGAGCAGTACTTC; cdr3_aa: CASSDPGGPGEQYF
v_call: TRBV30; clone_size: once; j_call: TRBJ1-2; d_call: .; cdr3_nt: TGTGCCGGCTCCTCCCAGGCTTCCAGTGCCTACACCTTC; cdr3_aa: CAGSSQASSAYTF
v_call: TRBV5-1; clone_size: .; j_call: TRBJ2-7; d_call: TRBD2; cdr3_nt: TGCGCCAGCAGTGGGAGCGGGGGGACCTACGAGCAGTACTTC; cdr3_aa: CASSGSGGTYEQYF
v_call: TRBV29-1; clone_size: .; j_call: TRBJ1-2; d_call: .; cdr3_nt: TGCAGCGTTGCTCGGGGTCGGGGGGGCTACACCTTC; cdr3_aa: CSVARGRGGYTF
v_call: TRBV9; clone_size: .; j_call: TRBJ2-1; d_call: TRBD2; cdr3_nt: TGTGCCAGCAGCGCCTCCGGGACTAGCGCCTACAATGAGCAGTTCTTC; cdr3_aa: CASSASGTSAYNEQFF
v_call: TRBV7-7; clone_size: .; j_call: TRBJ2-3; d_call: TRBD2; cdr3_nt: TGTGCTAGCAGCTTAGGGACTAGCGGCACAGATACGCAGTATTTT; cdr3_aa: CASSLGTSGTDTQYF
v_call: TRBV25-1; clone_size: .; j_call: TRBJ2-4; d_call: TRBD2; cdr3_nt: TGTGCCAGCAGTGATCGGAGCGGGAGGGCCGGCAAAAACATTCAGTACTTC; cdr3_aa: CASSDRSGRAGKNIQYF
v_call: TRBV5-1; clone_size: .; j_call: TRBJ1-3; d_call: TRBD1; cdr3_nt: TGCGCCAGCAGCTTGGGACAGGGCACCTCTGGAAACACCATATATTTT; cdr3_aa: CASSLGQGTSGNTIYF
v_call: TRBV5-1; clone_size: .; j_call: TRBJ2-2; d_call: TRBD2; cdr3_nt: TGCGCCAGCAGCTTGGGTAGCGGGAGTACCGGGGAGCTGTTTTTT; cdr3_aa: CASSLGSGSTGELFF
v_call: TRBV11-2; clone_size: .; j_call: TRBJ2-3; d_call: TRBD2; cdr3_nt: TGTGCCAGCAGCCACCCCGGACTAGCGCCCCCCGGGGATACGCAGTATTTT; cdr3_aa: CASSHPGLAPPGDTQYF
v_call: TRBV10-3; clone_size: .; j_call: TRBJ2-4; d_call: TRBD2; cdr3_nt: TGTGCCATCAGTGAGTCGATAACCCTAGCGGGAGAAGCCAAAAACATTCAGTACTTC; cdr3_aa: CAISESITLAGEAKNIQYF
v_call: TRBV19; clone_size: few; j_call: TRBJ2-1; d_call: TRBD2; cdr3_nt: TGTGCCAGTAAGGCGGGAGGTCCCTACAATGAGCAGTTCTTC; cdr3_aa: CASKAGGPYNEQFF
v_call: TRBV6-1; clone_size: .; j_call: TRBJ2-7; d_call: TRBD1; cdr3_nt: TGTGCCAGCAATCGGGGACAGGGATCCTCCTACGAGCAGTACTTC; cdr3_aa: CASNRGQGSSYEQYF
v_call: TRBV27; clone_size: .; j_call: TRBJ1-2; d_call: TRBD1; cdr3_nt: TGTGCCAGCAGTTCCCTCGGTGGGACAGGGTTCAGCTACACCTTC; cdr3_aa: CASSSLGGTGFSYTF
v_call: TRBV21-1; clone_size: once; j_call: TRBJ2-2; d_call: .; cdr3_nt: TGTGCCAGCAGCTTAGCGGGCAGGGCGAACACCGGGGAGCTGTTTTTT; cdr3_aa: CASSLAGRANTGELFF
v_call: TRBV5-1; clone_size: once; j_call: TRBJ2-1; d_call: TRBD2; cdr3_nt: TGCGCCAGCAGCCGGGGTAGGCAAGCGGGAGGTGTCGGCAATGAGCAGTTCTTC; cdr3_aa: CASSRGRQAGGVGNEQFF
v_call: TRBV28; clone_size: .; j_call: TRBJ2-2; d_call: TRBD1; cdr3_nt: TGTGCCAGCAGTCCCCAACCGGGTGTCCGACAGGGGTCGAACACCGGGGAGCTGTTTTTT; cdr3_aa: CASSPQPGVRQGSNTGELFF
v_call: TRBV11-2; clone_size: once; j_call: TRBJ2-5; d_call: .; cdr3_nt: TGTGCCAGCAGCCCAGGACGGGGAGAGACCCAGTACTTC; cdr3_aa: CASSPGRGETQYF
v_call: TRBV6-6; clone_size: once; j_call: TRBJ1-5; d_call: TRBD1; cdr3_nt: TGTGCCAGCAGCAGGGGGGCCAGCAATCAGCCCCAGCATTTT; cdr3_aa: CASSRGASNQPQHF
v_call: TRBV19; clone_size: .; j_call: TRBJ2-5; d_call: .; cdr3_nt: TGTGCCAGTAGTATCGGCGGGGAAGAGACCCAGTACTTC; cdr3_aa: CASSIGGEETQYF
v_call: TRBV15; clone_size: .; j_call: TRBJ2-1; d_call: TRBD2; cdr3_nt: TGTGCCACCAGCAGAGAACCAGCGGGAGTCAATGAGCAGTTCTTC; cdr3_aa: CATSREPAGVNEQFF
v_call: TRBV7-2; clone_size: .; j_call: TRBJ2-7; d_call: TRBD1; cdr3_nt: TGTGCCAGCAGCTTACAGGGGGCTACCTACGAGCAGTACTTC; cdr3_aa: CASSLQGATYEQYF
v_call: TRBV19; clone_size: .; j_call: TRBJ2-7; d_call: TRBD2; cdr3_nt: TGTGCCAGTAGTACGGTAGCGGGACCCTACGAGCAGTACTTC; cdr3_aa: CASSTVAGPYEQYF
v_call: TRBV28; clone_size: few; j_call: TRBJ1-2; d_call: .; cdr3_nt: TGTGCCAGCAGTTTAGCTCGGGTGGGTGGCTACACCTTC; cdr3_aa: CASSLARVGGYTF
v_call: TRBV7-9; clone_size: .; j_call: TRBJ2-7; d_call: TRBD2; cdr3_nt: TGTGCCAGCAACCCTTGGGGGACTAGCGGGAGTGGCGAGCAGTACTTC; cdr3_aa: CASNPWGTSGSGEQYF
v_call: TRBV27; clone_size: .; j_call: TRBJ2-7; d_call: TRBD1; cdr3_nt: TGTGCCAGCAGTCCAAGGACAGGGAATAGCGAGCAGTACTTC; cdr3_aa: CASSPRTGNSEQYF
v_call: TRBV6-5; clone_size: .; j_call: TRBJ1-2; d_call: TRBD1; cdr3_nt: TGTGCCAGCAGGACAGGGCCCCAGTTGGGGGGCTACACCTTC; cdr3_aa: CASRTGPQLGGYTF
v_call: TRBV5-8; clone_size: .; j_call: TRBJ2-1; d_call: .; cdr3_nt: TGTGCCAGCAGCTTGGCTTCTAACAATGAGCAGTTCTTC; cdr3_aa: CASSLASNNEQFF
v_call: TRBV10-3; clone_size: few; j_call: TRBJ2-7; d_call: .; cdr3_nt: TGTGCCATCAGGCCGGGACAACAATCCTACGAGCAGTACTTC; cdr3_aa: CAIRPGQQSYEQYF
v_call: TRBV6-1; clone_size: .; j_call: TRBJ1-5; d_call: .; cdr3_nt: TGTGCCAGCAGTGAGTTGCGGGTTAGCAATCAGCCCCAGCATTTT; cdr3_aa: CASSELRVSNQPQHF
v_call: TRBV25-1; clone_size: few; j_call: TRBJ2-7; d_call: .; cdr3_nt: TGTGCCAGCAGGGACAGTACTTACTACGAGCAGTACTTC; cdr3_aa: CASRDSTYYEQYF
v_call: TRBV30; clone_size: .; j_call: TRBJ1-1; d_call: .; cdr3_nt: TGTGCCTGGAGTGGAGGAAGAAGCATCAACACTGAAGCTTTCTTT; cdr3_aa: CAWSGGRSINTEAFF
v_call: TRBV19; clone_size: .; j_call: TRBJ1-2; d_call: TRBD1; cdr3_nt: TGTGCCAGTAGTCCGACAGGGACCGGCTACACCTTC; cdr3_aa: CASSPTGTGYTF
v_call: TRBV5-6; clone_size: .; j_call: TRBJ2-4; d_call: .; cdr3_nt: TGTGCCAGCAGCGTAGGGGGTATGGACATTCAGTACTTC; cdr3_aa: CASSVGGMDIQYF
v_call: TRBV19; clone_size: .; j_call: TRBJ1-1; d_call: .; cdr3_nt: TGTGCCAGTAGTGTACAGGGGAACACTGAAGCTTTCTTT; cdr3_aa: CASSVQGNTEAFF
v_call: TRBV5-1; clone_size: .; j_call: TRBJ2-7; d_call: TRBD2; cdr3_nt: TGCGCCAGCAGCTTAGGGACTAGCGGGAAAACCTACGAGCAGTACTTC; cdr3_aa: CASSLGTSGKTYEQYF
v_call: TRBV5-1; clone_size: .; j_call: TRBJ2-7; d_call: TRBD1; cdr3_nt: TGCGCCAGCAGCCCAAATCCCGGACAGGGGGCATACGAGCAGTACTTC; cdr3_aa: CASSPNPGQGAYEQYF
v_call: TRBV19; clone_size: .; j_call: TRBJ1-1; d_call: .; cdr3_nt: TGTGCCAGTAGTCCGACACAAAACACTGAAGCTTTCTTT; cdr3_aa: CASSPTQNTEAFF
v_call: TRBV19; clone_size: .; j_call: TRBJ1-5; d_call: .; cdr3_nt: TGTGCCAGTAGTATAGGTCCAAGCCCAGGGCGGAATCAGCCCCAGCATTTT; cdr3_aa: CASSIGPSPGRNQPQHF
v_call: TRBV15; clone_size: .; j_call: TRBJ2-2; d_call: .; cdr3_nt: TGTGCCACCAGCAGAGGGTTAGGAGCCACCGGGGAGCTGTTTTTT; cdr3_aa: CATSRGLGATGELFF
v_call: TRBV9; clone_size: few; j_call: TRBJ2-3; d_call: .; cdr3_nt: TGTGCCAGCAGCGTACAAGGGGCTGGAACAGATACGCAGTATTTT; cdr3_aa: CASSVQGAGTDTQYF
v_call: TRBV5-1; clone_size: few; j_call: TRBJ2-3; d_call: .; cdr3_nt: TGCGCCAGCAGCTCCGAGCCGACTGGAACAGATACGCAGTATTTT; cdr3_aa: CASSSEPTGTDTQYF
v_call: TRBV6-1; clone_size: .; j_call: TRBJ2-2; d_call: TRBD1; cdr3_nt: TGTGCCAGCAGACTAGGGACAGGCTCCGGGGAGCTGTTTTTT; cdr3_aa: CASRLGTGSGELFF
v_call: TRBV5-1; clone_size: once; j_call: TRBJ2-5; d_call: .; cdr3_nt: TGCGCCAGCAGCTTGGTGTCTAGCGAAGAGACCCAGTACTTC; cdr3_aa: CASSLVSSEETQYF
v_call: TRBV1; clone_size: .; j_call: TRBJ1-2; d_call: .; cdr3_nt: TGCACCAGCAGCCAGTCAGGACAAGCTAACTATGGCTACACCTTC; cdr3_aa: CTSSQSGQANYGYTF
v_call: TRBV19; clone_size: once; j_call: TRBJ2-7; d_call: TRBD2; cdr3_nt: TGTGCCAGTAGTTTTAGCGGGAGTCCCTACGAGCAGTACTTC; cdr3_aa: CASSFSGSPYEQYF